This T cell receptor beta chain came from a study of blood T cell repertoires in COVID-19. This clone has just a few counts. With 6 bases clipped from V and 4 bases from J, the junction kept 11 bases outside the gene matches. CDR1 is MNHNY, CDR2 SVGAGI, per germline (reference sequence). The CDR3 sequence is 16 residues long. Libraries were prepared by immunoSEQ multiplex PCR; TCRdb keeps only in-frame clonotypes and omits some of them. The table has under 300,000 clones, around four fifths seen once; the top ten hold more than 6%. The gene calls are TRBV6-6 and TRBJ2-7; TRBD2 matches at 11 bases. Sequencing input: peripheral blood. The sequence came from a woman aged 55-69 years with active or convalescent COVID-19. As DNA, the CDR3 is TGTGCCAGCAGCGCCGCTGGGACTAGCGGAAAGTACGAGCAGTACTTC. This codes for CASSAAGTSGKYEQYF.